What follows describes a single T cell receptor (beta chain). Germline lookup yields CDR1 SGHKS and CDR2 YYEKEE (reference sequence). The CDR3 spans 15 residues. With 0 bases removed from V and 5 bases from J, the gap between germline ends came to 11 bases. Under the authors' procedure: Amplified reference gene primers provided the basis for estimating nucleated cell counts. Produced via immunoSEQ multiplex PCR; TCRdb's table is partial and in-frame only. V, J and clone size were drawn from that table, and D and trimming were deduced from the DNA. Here the sample spans fewer than 700,000 clones, roughly nine tenths being singletons. These data belong to a study of blood T cell repertoires in COVID-19. Study-wide context: COVID-19 samples from acute and convalescent phases originated in the United States, Italy and Spain. The cDNA or gDNA used as material had been derived from T cells, B-cell-depleted T cells, or PBMCs.

Seattle's enrolled individuals joined amid active infection and were then monitored longitudinally. This chain connects TRBV5-5 to TRBJ1-4, with D possibly matching TRBD1 (6 bases). Sequences were obtained from peripheral blood. The receptor's source is a woman aged 45-65 years with COVID-19, enrolled during active disease. The CDR3 here is CASSLVGGVNEKLFF. CDR3 nucleotide sequence: TGTGCCAGCAGCTTGGTAGGGGGAGTCAATGAAAAACTGTTTTTT.